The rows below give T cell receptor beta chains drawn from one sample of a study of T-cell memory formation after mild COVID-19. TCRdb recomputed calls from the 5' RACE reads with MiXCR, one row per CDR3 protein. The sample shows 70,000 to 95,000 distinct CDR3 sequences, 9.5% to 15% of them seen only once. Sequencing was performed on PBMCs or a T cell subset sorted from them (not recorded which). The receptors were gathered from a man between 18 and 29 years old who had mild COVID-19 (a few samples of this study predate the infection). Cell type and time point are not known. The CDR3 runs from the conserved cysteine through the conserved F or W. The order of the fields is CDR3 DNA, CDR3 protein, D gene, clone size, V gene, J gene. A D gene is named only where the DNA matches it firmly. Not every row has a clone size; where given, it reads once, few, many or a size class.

DNA: TGTGCCAGCAGCCCGGGGCCAGGGGGGAACACTGAAGCTTTCTTT
CDR3: CASSPGPGGNTEAFF
D: TRBD1
size: .
V: TRBV5-4
J: TRBJ1-1

DNA: TGTGCCAGCAGTTACGTTCGGGGCGGGGAGCTGTTTTTT
CDR3: CASSYVRGGELFF
D: .
size: many
V: TRBV6-5
J: TRBJ2-2

DNA: TGTGCTTGCGCCAGGGGAAGGAACACCGGGGAGCTGTTTTTT
CDR3: CACARGRNTGELFF
D: .
size: few
V: TRBV7-7
J: TRBJ2-2

DNA: TGCGCCAGCAGCCAAGATCAGGGGCCTCCGACAAAAGATACGCAGTATTTT
CDR3: CASSQDQGPPTKDTQYF
D: .
size: many
V: TRBV4-1
J: TRBJ2-3

DNA: TGTGCCAGCAGATCGCCTAGCGGGGGCGTACAAGAGACCCAGTACTTC
CDR3: CASRSPSGGVQETQYF
D: TRBD2
size: .
V: TRBV11-2
J: TRBJ2-5

DNA: TGTGCCATCAGCGCAGACAATCCGGGACAACCGAACACTGAAGCTTTCTTT
CDR3: CAISADNPGQPNTEAFF
D: .
size: .
V: TRBV10-3
J: TRBJ1-1

DNA: TGTGCCAGCAGTGCGCCACAGGGGGGTTACACTGAAGCTTTCTTT
CDR3: CASSAPQGGYTEAFF
D: TRBD1
size: .
V: TRBV9
J: TRBJ1-1

DNA: TGTGCCAGCAGCTTAGTAGTGAGCTCCTACAATGAGCAGTTCTTC
CDR3: CASSLVVSSYNEQFF
D: .
size: few
V: TRBV7-2
J: TRBJ2-1

DNA: TGCAGCGTTTACTCAGTGGATCGATACGAGCAGTACTTC
CDR3: CSVYSVDRYEQYF
D: .
size: .
V: TRBV29-1
J: TRBJ2-7

DNA: TGTGCCAGCAGCCAAGAAGGAGTAGAGAGCAGACCGAACACCGGGGAGCTGTTTTTT
CDR3: CASSQEGVESRPNTGELFF
D: .
size: many
V: TRBV4-2
J: TRBJ2-2

DNA: TGTGCCATCATTGGGACAGCGAACACTGAAGCTTTCTTT
CDR3: CAIIGTANTEAFF
D: TRBD1
size: .
V: TRBV2
J: TRBJ1-1

DNA: TGCGCCAGCAGGAACTCAGGGGATCAAAACATTCAGTACTTC
CDR3: CASRNSGDQNIQYF
D: .
size: few
V: TRBV5-1
J: TRBJ2-4

DNA: TGTGCCAGCAGCCAAAGCAGGGCGGGAAATTCACCCCTCCACTTT
CDR3: CASSQSRAGNSPLHF
D: .
size: .
V: TRBV3-1
J: TRBJ1-6

DNA: TGCAGTGCTAGAGATCGGAGGGCAGGTTTGACCTACGAGCAGTACTTC
CDR3: CSARDRRAGLTYEQYF
D: .
size: few
V: TRBV20-1
J: TRBJ2-7

DNA: TGTGCCAGCAGGGAAAGGCGTCAGAACACTGAAGCTTTCTTT
CDR3: CASRERRQNTEAFF
D: .
size: few
V: TRBV7-9
J: TRBJ1-1

DNA: TGCGCCAGCAGCTTGGCCCAGACAGGAGTGGACTACGAGCAGTACTTC
CDR3: CASSLAQTGVDYEQYF
D: .
size: few
V: TRBV5-1
J: TRBJ2-7

DNA: TGTGCCAGCAGCCTTCCGGGACTAGCTTGGGAGACCCAGTACTTC
CDR3: CASSLPGLAWETQYF
D: TRBD2
size: few
V: TRBV3-1
J: TRBJ2-5

DNA: TGTGCCAGCAGGAGCCTCAGGGGGAGCACCGGGGAGCTGTTTTTT
CDR3: CASRSLRGSTGELFF
D: TRBD1
size: many
V: TRBV28
J: TRBJ2-2

DNA: TGTGCCAGCAGTGGCCGGGACAGGGCTGGAAACACCATATATTTT
CDR3: CASSGRDRAGNTIYF
D: TRBD1
size: .
V: TRBV25-1
J: TRBJ1-3

DNA: TGCAGCGTTCTCGAGGTAACGCAGTATTTT
CDR3: CSVLEVTQYF
D: .
size: many
V: TRBV29-1
J: TRBJ2-3

DNA: TGTGCCAGCAGTTTAGCAGCAGGGGGCGCCTACAATGAGCAGTTCTTC
CDR3: CASSLAAGGAYNEQFF
D: TRBD1
size: few
V: TRBV27
J: TRBJ2-1

DNA: TGCGCCAGCAGCCATAGCAAGACAGACAATGAGCAGTTCTTC
CDR3: CASSHSKTDNEQFF
D: .
size: few
V: TRBV4-1
J: TRBJ2-1

DNA: TGCAGCGTCCGGGACAGGGGGCAAGAGACCCAGTACTTC
CDR3: CSVRDRGQETQYF
D: TRBD1
size: .
V: TRBV29-1
J: TRBJ2-5

DNA: TGCAGCGTTCCGAATGAACAGGGAACCTACGAGCAGTACTTC
CDR3: CSVPNEQGTYEQYF
D: .
size: .
V: TRBV29-1
J: TRBJ2-7

DNA: TGTGCCAGCAGCTCCTCCCCGGGGGGACGCTACAATGAGCAGTTCTTC
CDR3: CASSSSPGGRYNEQFF
D: TRBD2
size: few
V: TRBV13
J: TRBJ2-1

DNA: TGTGCCAGCAGTTTTGGTCCTAGCGGGGGGGCCCAGTACTTC
CDR3: CASSFGPSGGAQYF
D: TRBD2
size: few
V: TRBV12-3/TRBV12-4
J: TRBJ2-5

DNA: TGTGCCAGCAGCTTCGAAACCACCGGGGAGCTGTTTTTT
CDR3: CASSFETTGELFF
D: .
size: .
V: TRBV11-2
J: TRBJ2-2

DNA: TGCGCCAGCAGTCGCACAGAGAACACTGAAGCTTTCTTT
CDR3: CASSRTENTEAFF
D: .
size: .
V: TRBV4-1
J: TRBJ1-1

DNA: TGTGCCAGCAGCCAAGATCCCACTAGCGGGGGAGAGACCCAGTACTTC
CDR3: CASSQDPTSGGETQYF
D: TRBD2
size: .
V: TRBV4-2
J: TRBJ2-5